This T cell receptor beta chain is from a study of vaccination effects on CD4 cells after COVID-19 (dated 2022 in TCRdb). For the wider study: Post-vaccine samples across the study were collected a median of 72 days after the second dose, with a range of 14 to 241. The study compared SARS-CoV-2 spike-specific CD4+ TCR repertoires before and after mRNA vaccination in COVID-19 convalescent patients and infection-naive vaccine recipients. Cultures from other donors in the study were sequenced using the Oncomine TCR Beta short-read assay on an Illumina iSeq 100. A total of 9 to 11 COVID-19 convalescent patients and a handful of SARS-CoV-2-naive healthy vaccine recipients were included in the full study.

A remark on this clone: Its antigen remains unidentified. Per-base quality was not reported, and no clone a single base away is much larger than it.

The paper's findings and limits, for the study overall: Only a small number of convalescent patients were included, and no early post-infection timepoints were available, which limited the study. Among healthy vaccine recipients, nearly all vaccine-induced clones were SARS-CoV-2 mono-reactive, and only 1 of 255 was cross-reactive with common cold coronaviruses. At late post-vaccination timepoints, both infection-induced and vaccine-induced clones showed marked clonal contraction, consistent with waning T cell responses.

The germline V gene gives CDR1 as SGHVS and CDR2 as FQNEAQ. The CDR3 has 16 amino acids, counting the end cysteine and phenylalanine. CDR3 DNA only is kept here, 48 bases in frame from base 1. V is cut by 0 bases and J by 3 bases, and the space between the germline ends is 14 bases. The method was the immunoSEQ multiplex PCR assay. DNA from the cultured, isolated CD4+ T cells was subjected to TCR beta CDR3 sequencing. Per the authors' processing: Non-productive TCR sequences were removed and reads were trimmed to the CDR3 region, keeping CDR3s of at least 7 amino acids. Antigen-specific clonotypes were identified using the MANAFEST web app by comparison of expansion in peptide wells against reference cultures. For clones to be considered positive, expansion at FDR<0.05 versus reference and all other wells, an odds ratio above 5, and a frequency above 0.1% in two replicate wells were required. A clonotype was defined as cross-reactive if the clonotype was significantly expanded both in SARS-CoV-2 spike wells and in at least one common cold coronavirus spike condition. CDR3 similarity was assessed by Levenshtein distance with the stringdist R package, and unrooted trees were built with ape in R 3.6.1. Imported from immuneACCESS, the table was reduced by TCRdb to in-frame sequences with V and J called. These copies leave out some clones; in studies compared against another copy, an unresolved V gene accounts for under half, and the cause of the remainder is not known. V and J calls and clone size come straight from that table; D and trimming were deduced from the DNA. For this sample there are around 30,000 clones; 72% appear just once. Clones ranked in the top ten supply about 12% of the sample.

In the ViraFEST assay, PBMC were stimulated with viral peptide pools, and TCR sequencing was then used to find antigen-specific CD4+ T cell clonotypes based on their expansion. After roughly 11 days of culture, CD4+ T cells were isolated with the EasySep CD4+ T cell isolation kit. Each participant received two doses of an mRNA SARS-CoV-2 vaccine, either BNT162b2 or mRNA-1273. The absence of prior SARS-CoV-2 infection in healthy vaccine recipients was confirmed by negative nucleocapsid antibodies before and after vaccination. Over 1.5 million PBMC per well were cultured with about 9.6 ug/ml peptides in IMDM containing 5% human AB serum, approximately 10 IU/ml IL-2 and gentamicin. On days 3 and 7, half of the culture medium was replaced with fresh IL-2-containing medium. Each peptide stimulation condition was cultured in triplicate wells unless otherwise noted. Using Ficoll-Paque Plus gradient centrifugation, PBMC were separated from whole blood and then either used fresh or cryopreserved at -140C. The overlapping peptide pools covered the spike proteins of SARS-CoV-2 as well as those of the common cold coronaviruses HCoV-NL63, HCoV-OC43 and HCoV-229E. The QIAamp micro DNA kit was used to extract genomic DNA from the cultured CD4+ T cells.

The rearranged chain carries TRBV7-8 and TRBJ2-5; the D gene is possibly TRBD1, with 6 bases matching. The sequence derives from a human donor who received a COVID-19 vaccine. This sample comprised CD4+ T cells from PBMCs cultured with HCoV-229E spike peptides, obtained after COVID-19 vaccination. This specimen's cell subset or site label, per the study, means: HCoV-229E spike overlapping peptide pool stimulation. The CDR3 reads CASSLASLGAKETQYF. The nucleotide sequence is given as TGTGCCAGCAGCTTAGCGTCTCTGGGGGCTAAAGAGACCCAGTACTTC.